This T cell receptor beta chain emerged from a study of Ad26.COV2.S vaccination and SARS-CoV-2 variants. On the study more broadly: Each vaccinee took Ad26.COV2.S intramuscularly, once or twice 56 days apart.

The CDR3 spans 14 residues. The germline V gene has CDR1 SGDLS and CDR2 YYNGEE. V dropped 0 bases and J dropped 5 bases, with 11 bases sitting between them. General study findings and limits: Vaccinees and placebo recipients showed similar non-spike TCR breadth. The placebo group had lower spike-specific TCR breadth than the vaccine recipients did.

Indicated treatment: about 20 received Ad26.COV2.S at low or high dose, single or two shots; 5 received placebo; per-sample allocation not given. Samples came from day 63 after the first vaccine or placebo injection. This clone came up once. Its antigen is unidentified. This CDR3 is also generated by other DNA sequences in the sample. Clones were sequenced by immunoSEQ multiplex PCR, and TCRdb holds only the in-frame ones, with some missing. The sample comprises under 300,000 clones, roughly 87% of which are singletons, and roughly 3% rests with the top ten. The sample in question was peripheral blood, obtained in a trial of Ad26.COV2.S vaccine versus placebo. The chain joins TRBV9 to TRBJ2-5; D is possibly TRBD1 or TRBD2 (6 bases each). The receptor was derived from a person aged 18-65 years who received the Ad26.COV2.S COVID-19 vaccine or a placebo. The CDR3 nucleotides read TGTGCCAGCAGCGTAGCGGGGGCAGGGGAGACCCAGTACTTC. As protein: CASSVAGAGETQYF.